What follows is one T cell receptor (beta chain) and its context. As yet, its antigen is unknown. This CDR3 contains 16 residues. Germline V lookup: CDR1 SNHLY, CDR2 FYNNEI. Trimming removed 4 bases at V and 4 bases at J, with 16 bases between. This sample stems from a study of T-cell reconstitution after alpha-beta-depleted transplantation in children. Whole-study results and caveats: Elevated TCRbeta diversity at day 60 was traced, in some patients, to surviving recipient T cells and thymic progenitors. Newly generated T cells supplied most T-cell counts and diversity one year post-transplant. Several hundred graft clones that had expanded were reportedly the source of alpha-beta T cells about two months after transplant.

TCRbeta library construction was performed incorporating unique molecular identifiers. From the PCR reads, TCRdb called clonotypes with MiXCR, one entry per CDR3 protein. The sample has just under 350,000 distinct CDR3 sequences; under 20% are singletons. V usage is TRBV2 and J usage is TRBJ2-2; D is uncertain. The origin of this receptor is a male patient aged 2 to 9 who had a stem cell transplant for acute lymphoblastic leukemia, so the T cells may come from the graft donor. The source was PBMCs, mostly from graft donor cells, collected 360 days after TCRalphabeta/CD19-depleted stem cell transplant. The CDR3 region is CASSGGAWGFTGELFF. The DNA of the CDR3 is TGTGCCAGCAGTGGAGGCGCTTGGGGTTTCACCGGGGAGCTGTTTTTT.